The 31 T cell receptor beta chains given below trace back to one sample, sequenced in a study of sequential checkpoint blockade in melanoma. Data came from immunoSEQ multiplex PCR; TCRdb stores just in-frame clones and leaves some out. The repertoire holds about 10,000 clones, 60% to 80% seen once, with around 10% in the top ten. As for treatment: randomized to nivolumab then ipilimumab (arm A) or the reverse (arm B). The material was CD8+ T cells sorted from blood (inferred from file names), obtained from a patient given nivolumab and ipilimumab in sequence. These receptors all stem from a human donor with melanoma.

The V and J genes are TRBV14 and TRBJ2-1; 10 bases are a match to TRBD2. Germline V gene lookup returns CDR1 SGHDN and CDR2 FVKESK. This CDR3 spans 14 amino acids. Trimming at V came to 10 bases and at J to 4 bases, leaving 7 bases not matched to a gene. CDR3: CATSSLAGYNEQFF. CDR3 DNA: TGTGCCACCTCCTCACTAGCGGGGTACAATGAGCAGTTCTTC.

The chain carries TRBV5-6 and TRBJ2-7, with TRBD2 identical over 9 bases. V gave up 0 bases and J gave up 3 bases; unmatched junction bases: 1. There are 14 residues in the CDR3. CDR1 SGHDT and CDR2 YYEEEE come from the germline V gene. The CDR3 coding sequence is TGTGCCAGCAGCTTGGGACTAGCGGACTACGAGCAGTACTTC. This translates into CASSLGLADYEQYF. The full variable domain, its missing parts supplied by reference TRBV5-6 and TRBJ2-7, is DAGVTQSPTHLIKTRGQQVTLRCSPKSGHDTVSWYQQALGQGPQFIFQYYEEEERQRGNFPDRFSGHQFPNYSSELNVNALLLGDSALYLCASSLGLADYEQYFGPGTRLTVT.

The rearrangement links TRBV19 to TRBJ2-7; D is unresolved. The CDR3 is 14 amino acids. The germline CDR1 and CDR2 sequences are LNHDA and SQIVND (reference sequence). V gave up 2 bases and J gave up 4 bases, with 12 bases separating them. The DNA for the CDR3 is TGTGCCAGTAGTATACTTGACGGCGGATACGAGCAGTACTTC. It codes for CASSILDGGYEQYF. Filled out from reference TRBV19 and TRBJ2-7, the complete variable domain reads DGGITQSPKYLFRKEGQNVTLSCEQNLNHDAMYWYRQDPGQGLRLIYYSQIVNDFQKGDIAEGYSVSREKKESFPLTVTSAQKNPTAFYLCASSILDGGYEQYFGPGTRLTVT.

The chain combines TRBV4-1 with TRBJ2-5; a weak D match, TRBD2 (6 bases). The germline V gene has CDR1 MGHRA and CDR2 YSYEKL. The CDR3 is 16 residues long. Trimming shortened V by 3 bases and J by 4 bases, and 18 bases separated the two germline ends. The CDR3 coding sequence is TGCGCCAGCAGCCACCAGAGGACTACTGCGGGAGAGACCCAGTACTTC. Translation gives CASSHQRTTAGETQYF.

The chain employs TRBV4-3 and TRBJ2-1; D is undetermined. This CDR3 has 15 residues. Germline-derived CDR1 and CDR2 are LGHNA and YSLEER. V was pared by 0 bases and J by 0 bases, with 6 bases between. The chain's CDR3 is CASSQDRSSYNEQFF. In DNA, the CDR3 is TGCGCCAGCAGCCAAGATCGGAGCTCCTACAATGAGCAGTTCTTC.

The V gene is TRBV27, the J gene TRBJ1-2; D ambiguous. The germline CDR1 and CDR2 sequences are MNHEY and SMNVEV (reference sequence). V lost 7 bases and J lost 8, with 14 bases in between. The CDR3 runs 12 residues. CDR3 protein: CASTGMSGGYTF. The CDR3, as DNA: TGTGCCAGCACCGGGATGTCTGGGGGCTACACCTTC.

The chain uses TRBV19 and TRBJ1-2; TRBD1 agrees at 8 bases. V lost 3 bases, J lost 4 bases, and 13 bases stayed unmatched. Germline loops: CDR1 LNHDA, CDR2 SQIVND (reference sequence). The CDR3 spans 17 residues. DNA for the CDR3: TGTGCCAGTAGTATCACCAGGGGGCCCGTGGCGCTCTATGGCTACACCTTC. Its translation: CASSITRGPVALYGYTF.

The chain recombines TRBV11-2 with TRBJ2-7, with 9 bases identical to TRBD2. CDR1 and CDR2 from the germline V gene are SGHAT and FQNNGV. With V trimmed by 5 bases and J by 6 bases, 8 bases remained unmatched. This CDR3 contains 14 residues. CDR3 nucleotides: TGTGCCAGCAGCATTAGCGGGAGACTTCGCGAGCAGTACTTC. Encoded protein: CASSISGRLREQYF.

The chain uses TRBV7-9 and TRBJ2-7; D may be TRBD1 (5 bases). The CDR3 loop spans 16 amino acids. V was trimmed by 1 base and J by 0 bases, leaving 13 bases between them. Germline V gene lookup returns CDR1 SEHNR and CDR2 FQNEAQ (reference sequence). The CDR3 loop reads CASSLDVGLISYEQYF. DNA of the CDR3: TGTGCCAGCAGCTTAGATGTGGGGCTCATCTCCTACGAGCAGTACTTC.

CDR3: CSVSQGSSFEQFF. CDR3 nucleotides: TGCAGCGTTTCACAGGGGTCGTCATTTGAGCAGTTCTTC. This chain uses TRBV29-1 with TRBJ2-1; TRBD1 matches 7 bases. The CDR3 sequence is 13 residues long. Germline V gene data show CDR1 as SQVTM and CDR2 as ANQGSEA. The V segment lost 5 bases and the J segment 9 bases; nucleotides outside the gene matches: 10.

By proportion, this clone is medium-sized. V is TRBV7-2 and J is TRBJ1-2, with D tentatively TRBD1 (5 bases). Trimming took off 5 bases at V and 4 bases at J, with 17 bases between the two ends. The length of the CDR3 is 15 residues. The germline CDR1 and CDR2 sequences are SGHTA and FQGNSA. CDR3 nucleotide sequence: TGTGCCAGCAGCACAGACAGTTCAAACCCCTATGGCTACACCTTC. It specifies CASSTDSSNPYGYTF.

The chain uses TRBV7-3 and TRBJ2-7, with D tentatively TRBD1 (5 bases). The CDR3 sequence is 14 residues long. V shed 2 bases and J shed 3 bases, with 11 bases lying between them. Germline V gene sequence: CDR1 SGHTA, CDR2 FQGTGA. The CDR3, as DNA: TGTGCCAGCAGCTTAGGGGCCTCTAGCTACGAGCAGTACTTC. This gives the protein CASSLGASSYEQYF.

CDR3 sequence (DNA): TGCAGCGTCCAGACAGGGGCGCGATGGGACGAGCAGTACTTC. Its translation: CSVQTGARWDEQYF. The rearrangement joins TRBV29-1 to TRBJ2-7, with TRBD1 identical over 8 bases. Per the germline V gene, CDR1 is SQVTM and CDR2 is ANQGSEA. V lost 6 bases, J lost 5 bases, and 12 bases stayed unmatched. The CDR3 runs to 14 residues.

This clone was seen only a few times. The chain links TRBV5-4 to TRBJ2-1; 10 bases fit TRBD1. V was clipped by 3 bases and J by 5 bases; unmatched bases: 5. Germline lookup yields CDR1 SGHNT and CDR2 YYREEE (reference sequence). CDR3 length: 15 amino acids. CDR3 protein: CASSSEDRGDNEQFF. CDR3 nucleotide sequence: TGTGCCAGCAGCTCTGAGGACAGGGGGGACAATGAGCAGTTCTTC.

The chain is built from TRBV30 and TRBJ1-1; TRBD1 matches at 11 bases. In germline, CDR1 is GTSNPN, CDR2 SVGIG (reference sequence). The CDR3 extends over 12 amino acids. The trim removed 3 bases at V and 7 bases at J, leaving 1 base unmatched. In DNA, the CDR3 is TGTGCCTGGAGCGGGACAGGGGGTGAAGCTTTCTTT. It translates to CAWSGTGGEAFF.

The V call is TRBV15, the J call TRBJ2-1, with 7 bases aligning to TRBD1. Germline V gives CDR1 LNHNV, CDR2 YYDKDF (reference sequence). V was pared by 3 bases and J by 3 bases, with 8 bases of the junction left unmatched. The CDR3 covers 16 residues. The CDR3 DNA follows: TGTGCCACCAGCAGGCCGCGACAGGGCGTCTACAATGAGCAGTTCTTC. This sequence encodes CATSRPRQGVYNEQFF.

This clone was observed once. J is TRBJ1-1 and V is TRBV5-4; D is possibly TRBD1 (6 bases). V was trimmed by 4 bases and J by 4 bases, leaving 14 bases between them. The CDR3 spans 14 residues. CDR1 and CDR2 from the germline V gene are SGHNT and YYREEE (reference sequence). This CDR3 is CASSNSGGITEAFF. CDR3 DNA: TGTGCCAGCAGCAATTCTGGGGGCATCACTGAAGCTTTCTTT.

The chain recombines TRBV10-2 with TRBJ1-1; no clear D gene. The CDR3 consists of 12 residues. V lost 11 bases and J lost 4, with 14 bases in between. Germline-derived CDR1 and CDR2 are WSHSY and SAAADI. The CDR3 here is CAVRSLGTEAFF. CDR3 coding DNA: TGCGCCGTCAGGTCCCTGGGCACTGAAGCTTTCTTT.

The chain has TRBV5-6 and TRBJ2-5; TRBD1 might be the D (5 bases). The J call is doubtful: the DNA matches TRBJ2-7 better. The V gene's germline CDR1 is SGHDT and CDR2 YYEEEE. This CDR3 contains 14 residues. CDR3 loop: CASSLDRSSYEQYF. The CDR3 coding sequence is TGTGCCAGCAGCTTGGACAGGAGCTCCTACGAGCAGTACTTC.

This chain connects TRBV7-6 to TRBJ2-7; 7 bases map to TRBD2. Germline V lookup: CDR1 SGHVS, CDR2 FNYEAQ. The CDR3 has 18 amino acids. J gave up 0 bases and V 5 bases, and 16 bases lay outside the gene matches. The DNA of the CDR3 is TGTGCCAGCAGCCCAGGATCGGATCTAGCGGAGAGCTCCTACGAGCAGTACTTC. This translates into CASSPGSDLAESSYEQYF.

This clone was seen more than once but under ten times. This rearrangement joins TRBV5-1 to TRBJ2-7; TRBD2 agrees at 11 bases. Germline-derived CDR1 and CDR2 are SGHRS and YFSETQ. With V trimmed by 3 bases and J by 1 base, 6 bases remained unmatched. The CDR3 sequence is 16 residues long. The CDR3 spells CASSSASGRFSYEQYF. The CDR3 DNA reads as TGCGCCAGCAGCTCCGCTAGCGGGAGGTTTTCCTACGAGCAGTACTTC.

This clone was seen once. The genes are TRBV11-2 and TRBJ2-3; 11 bases are a match to TRBD2. Germline CDR1 is SGHAT and CDR2 is FQNNGV. The CDR3 totals 17 residues. J lost 3 bases, V lost 0 bases, and 5 bases had no gene match. The CDR3 loop reads CASSLDRSSGRTDTQYF. The CDR3 region has the DNA TGTGCCAGCAGCTTAGATAGGTCTAGCGGGAGGACAGATACGCAGTATTTT.

The rearrangement links TRBV7-3 to TRBJ2-2; 8 bases are a match to TRBD2. The CDR3 has 20 residues. The trim removed 2 bases at V and 4 bases at J, leaving 18 bases unmatched. From germline, CDR1 is SGHTA and CDR2 FQGTGA. The CDR3 nucleotides are TGTGCCAGCAGCTTACGCCCCTATACCGGGACTAGTTTTCGCACCGGGGAGCTGTTTTTT. Its translation: CASSLRPYTGTSFRTGELFF.

V and J are TRBV29-1 and TRBJ2-7, with TRBD1 matching over 11 bases. Germline-derived CDR1 and CDR2 are SQVTM and ANQGSEA. With 1 base clipped from V and 4 bases from J, the junction kept 3 bases outside the gene matches. This CDR3 is 14 amino acids long. The CDR3 nucleotides are TGCAGCGTTGAAGGTGGGGACAGGGGGTACGAGCAGTACTTC. Its translation is CSVEGGDRGYEQYF.

The J gene is TRBJ2-7, the V gene TRBV5-1; maybe TRBD2 (5 bases). Germline V gene lookup returns CDR1 SGHRS and CDR2 YFSETQ. With 7 bases removed from V and 2 bases from J, the gap between germline ends came to 19 bases. This CDR3 is 15 amino acids long. As DNA, the CDR3 is TGCGCCAGCCAGCGTGATTCGGGGAACACCTACGAGCAGTACTTC. As protein: CASQRDSGNTYEQYF.

The chain employs TRBV5-6 and TRBJ2-7, with 7 bases that match TRBD2. Per the germline V gene, CDR1 is SGHDT and CDR2 is YYEEEE. CDR3 length equals 14 residues. V was pared by 2 bases and J by 6 bases, with 8 bases of the junction left unmatched. CDR3 protein: CASSFGLVIFEQYF. In DNA, the CDR3 is TGTGCCAGCAGCTTCGGACTAGTGATCTTCGAGCAGTACTTC.

This clone was observed once. J is TRBJ2-7 and V is TRBV7-2; D possibly corresponds to TRBD2 (6 bases). Trimming shortened V by 5 bases and J by 2 bases, and 19 bases separated the two germline ends. The CDR3 runs 16 residues. Germline V gene sequence: CDR1 SGHTA, CDR2 FQGNSA. The CDR3 DNA sequence: TGTGCCAGCAGCCGGGAACTGGGGTGGGGGGCCTACGAGCAGTACTTC. Translating gives CASSRELGWGAYEQYF.

The rearrangement joins TRBV19 to TRBJ2-7, with D possibly being TRBD1 (7 bases). Germline-derived CDR1 and CDR2 are LNHDA and SQIVND (reference sequence). CDR3 size: 15 residues. Trimming left V 1 base short and J 3 bases short, with 13 bases between. CDR3 DNA sequence: TGTGCCAGTAGTATAGGTGGAGGGGGCGTCTACGAGCAGTACTTC. It translates to CASSIGGGGVYEQYF.

This clone occurred once. The V call is TRBV7-3, the J call TRBJ2-7; 13 positions match TRBD2. This CDR3 has 13 residues. With 4 bases clipped from V and 7 bases from J, the junction kept 1 base outside the gene matches. Germline CDR1 SGHTA, CDR2 FQGTGA. Here the CDR3 DNA reads TGTGCCAGCAGCTCACTAGCGGGAGGGGAGCAGTACTTC. It yields the protein CASSSLAGGEQYF.

The chain has TRBV5-1 and TRBJ1-4, with 10 bases lining up with TRBD1. Trimming cost V 0 bases and J 6 bases; bases outside gene matches: 2. The CDR3 extends over 15 amino acids. Germline assignment: CDR1 SGHRS and CDR2 YFSETQ. The CDR3 nucleotides are TGCGCCAGCAGCTTGGTCGGGACAGGGGATGAAAAACTGTTTTTT. This encodes CASSLVGTGDEKLFF.

This chain links TRBV19 with TRBJ2-1, with D perhaps matching TRBD2 (6 bases). Germline CDR1 reads LNHDA; CDR2 reads SQIVND (reference sequence). The CDR3 is 13 amino acids. The V and J ends lost 6 bases and 4 bases respectively, with 10 bases between them. The CDR3 nucleotides read TGTGCCAGTAGATCCGGGACTTACAATGAGCAGTTCTTC. It codes for CASRSGTYNEQFF. Looking up the rest from reference TRBV19 and TRBJ2-1 gives the full variable domain: DGGITQSPKYLFRKEGQNVTLSCEQNLNHDAMYWYRQDPGQGLRLIYYSQIVNDFQKGDIAEGYSVSREKKESFPLTVTSAQKNPTAFYLCASRSGTYNEQFFGPGTRLTVL.